Detailed here is one T cell receptor beta chain. Diagnosis of hyperthyroidism was new in patients aged 18 to 65, and its duration was under 2 months. These data originate in a study of T cells in Graves' hyperthyroidism and ophthalmopathy. CDR1 and CDR2 (germline): KGHSH, LQKENI. The length of the CDR3 is 16 residues. V trimming: 5 bases; J trimming: 2 bases; junction bases outside the gene matches: 7. Amplified TCR beta CDR3 regions came from RNA transcripts. TCR CDR3 underwent first-round RT-PCR with the HTBI primer set. TCRdb reanalysed the multiplex PCR reads using MiXCR and keeps one entry per CDR3 protein. The sample lists 480,000 or so distinct CDR3 sequences, approximately 15% seen once, with 15% to 20% in the top ten.

The V and J genes are TRBV18 and TRBJ2-7, with 12 bases aligning to TRBD2. What was sequenced was blood. The receptor was derived from a woman aged 18-29 years with Graves' hyperthyroidism. CDR3 nucleotide sequence: TGTGCCAGCTCATCAAGACTAGCGGGAGATACCTACGAGCAGTACTTC. Its translation is CASSSRLAGDTYEQYF.